The present T cell receptor beta chain was sequenced within a study of response to subunit inactivated influenza vaccine. The J segment lost 6 bases and the V segment lost 0 bases, leaving 7 bases of the junction unmatched. CDR3 length equals 15 residues. Looked up from germline, CDR1 is SGHKS and CDR2 is YYEKEE (reference sequence). This clonotype showed up many times. The antigen remains unidentified. MiXCR, run by TCRdb on the RT-PCR reads, gives a single entry per CDR3 protein. This sample has around 750,000 distinct CDR3 sequences, with around 20% found just once. Study-level points and caveats: Seasonal influenza vaccination, on each occasion, was suggested by the authors to recruit few new T cells.

This sequence was found in a man aged 50-60 years who received an inactivated influenza vaccine. The sequences come from PBMCs from blood, collected approximately 5 days after vaccination. The chain employs TRBV5-5 and TRBJ2-3, with TRBD2 matching over 7 bases. CDR3 residues: CASSLVLAVYDTQYF. The CDR3 DNA reads as TGTGCCAGCAGCTTGGTGCTAGCGGTGTATGATACGCAGTATTTT.